Given below is one TCR beta chain in context. The antigen remains undetermined. These data belong to a study of monozygotic twins with inflammatory bowel disease. CDR1 and CDR2 (germline): SGHNT, YYREEE (reference sequence). The CDR3 loop spans 15 amino acids. Study-level points and caveats: The study supported no single strong signal or clonotype linked to IBD.

TCRdb reworked the 5' RACE reads into one entry per CDR3 protein, no DNA. The sample table sets out tens of thousands of distinct CDR3 sequences. Unfractionated whole blood yielded total RNA, and T cells were not sorted. This sequence was found in a human donor with ulcerative colitis or Crohn's disease, or a healthy co-twin of an affected twin (not recorded which). The specimen was blood. V gene TRBV5-4 combines with J gene TRBJ2-3; TCRdb calls TRBD1, which cannot be checked without DNA. The CDR3 here is CASSLGRGRADTQYF.